This is a list of T cell receptor beta chains from one sample in a study of T cell responses to AZD1222 COVID-19 vaccine. Profiled with immunoSEQ multiplex PCR; TCRdb holds only in-frame clones, not every one. The sample holds 85,000 to 90,000 clones, about 92% seen once. Source: peripheral blood, taken on day 0 of AZD1222 vaccination. These receptors came from an adult in good health. Both conserved end residues are part of each CDR3. D genes are given only for firm matches. Size values are once, few and many counts, or a class for expanded clones, and some rows have none.

j_call d_call clone_size v_call cdr3_aa cdr3_nt
TRBJ2-5 TRBD2 few TRBV7-2 CASSLGASGGQETQYF TGTGCCAGCAGCTTAGGGGCTAGCGGGGGCCAAGAGACCCAGTACTTC
TRBJ2-1 TRBD2 . TRBV11-2 CASSLEPAGSPRDEQFF TGTGCCAGCAGCTTAGAGCCAGCGGGAAGTCCTCGTGATGAGCAGTTCTTC
TRBJ1-5 . . TRBV12-3/TRBV12-4 CASSFNGGQPQHF TGTGCCAGCAGTTTTAACGGCGGGCAGCCCCAGCATTTT
TRBJ1-2 . . TRBV3-1/TRBV3-2 CASSQASGYGAGYTF TGTGCCAGCAGCCAAGCATCAGGATATGGAGCTGGCTACACCTTC
TRBJ2-5 . . TRBV2 CASKETPTGLETQYF TGTGCCAGCAAAGAGACACCGACGGGTTTAGAGACCCAGTACTTC
TRBJ1-3 . . TRBV19 CASRRESGNTIYF TGTGCCTCCCGCCGAGAGTCTGGAAACACCATATATTTT
TRBJ2-7 . . TRBV2 CASSGDLRGEQYF TGTGCCAGCAGCGGGGATCTTAGGGGCGAGCAGTACTTC
TRBJ2-2 . . TRBV9 CASSVDLTRSNTGELFF TGTGCCAGCAGCGTCGACTTGACAAGATCGAACACCGGGGAGCTGTTTTTT
TRBJ1-5 . . TRBV10-3 CAISESKGNNQPQHF TGTGCCATCAGTGAGTCTAAGGGGAACAATCAGCCCCAGCATTTT
TRBJ2-3 . few TRBV3-1/TRBV3-2 CASSRRLITSTDTQYF TGTGCCAGCAGCCGTCGACTGATTACTAGCACAGATACGCAGTATTTT
TRBJ1-1 . . TRBV21-1 CASSRGRGRRLNTEAFF TGTGCCAGCAGCAGGGGCAGGGGGCGGAGGTTGAACACTGAAGCTTTCTTT
TRBJ2-2 . . TRBV3-1/TRBV3-2 CASSQDSGITGELFF TGTGCCAGCAGCCAAGATTCGGGGATCACCGGGGAGCTGTTTTTT
TRBJ2-7 . . TRBV3-1/TRBV3-2 CASSQALDSSYEQYF TGTGCCAGCAGCCAAGCCCTGGACAGCTCCTACGAGCAGTACTTC
TRBJ1-4 . once TRBV10-1 CASSEAGNEKLFF TGCGCCAGCAGTGAAGCGGGGAATGAAAAACTGTTTTTT
TRBJ2-1 . . TRBV19 CASSKGRATRNEQFF TGTGCCAGTAGTAAGGGCAGGGCCACCCGAAATGAGCAGTTCTTC
TRBJ1-2 . few TRBV29-1 CSVEDRVGVNANYGYTF TGCAGCGTTGAAGATCGGGTAGGGGTGAATGCTAACTATGGCTACACCTTC
TRBJ1-2 TRBD1 . TRBV15 CATSRDRGLGGYTF TGTGCCACCAGCAGGGACAGGGGGCTGGGTGGCTACACCTTC
TRBJ1-2 TRBD1 few TRBV6-5 CASRTQGRTYGYTF TGTGCCAGCAGGACACAGGGGAGGACCTATGGCTACACCTTC
TRBJ2-7 TRBD1 . TRBV7-4 CASSTRDRGFYEQYF TGTGCCAGCAGCACCCGGGACAGGGGATTCTACGAGCAGTACTTC
TRBJ2-1 TRBD2 . TRBV6-5 CASPLSREGGEQFF TGTGCCAGCCCCCTTTCTCGGGAGGGTGGCGAGCAGTTCTTC
TRBJ1-4 . . TRBV19 CASSRGRINEKLFF TGTGCCAGTAGTAGGGGCCGGATTAATGAAAAACTGTTTTTT
TRBJ1-2 . . TRBV3-1/TRBV3-2 CASSQERGSYGYTF TGTGCCAGCAGCCAAGAGAGGGGGTCCTATGGCTACACCTTC
TRBJ1-1 . . TRBV10-3 CAIKRNTEAFF TGTGCCATCAAACGGAACACTGAAGCTTTCTTT
TRBJ1-1 . . TRBV19 CASSTRLGETEAFF TGTGCCAGTAGTACCCGTTTGGGGGAGACTGAAGCTTTCTTT
TRBJ2-2 . . TRBV5-4 CASSLEGFTGELFF TGTGCCAGCAGCTTGGAGGGGTTCACCGGGGAGCTGTTTTTT
TRBJ1-1 TRBD1 . TRBV7-2 CASSADRVMNTEAFF TGTGCCAGCAGCGCAGACAGGGTCATGAACACTGAAGCTTTCTTT
TRBJ1-2 TRBD1 . TRBV7-9 CASSSRDRGVYGYTF TGTGCCAGCAGCAGCCGGGACAGGGGAGTATATGGCTACACCTTC
TRBJ2-7 . . TRBV5-4 CASSQDRYEQYF TGTGCCAGCAGCCAAGACAGGTACGAGCAGTACTTC
TRBJ2-2 TRBD1 . TRBV6-5 CASSPGQTFTGELFF TGTGCCAGCAGTCCGGGACAGACCTTCACCGGGGAGCTGTTTTTT
TRBJ2-3 . . TRBV3-1/TRBV3-2 CASSPPRLAGPDTQYF TGTGCCAGCAGCCCCCCTCGGCTAGCAGGCCCCGATACGCAGTATTTT
TRBJ2-3 . . TRBV7-2 CASSKSGRTTVDTQYF TGTGCCAGCAGCAAATCTGGGCGGACTACCGTAGATACGCAGTATTTT
TRBJ1-1 . . TRBV5-1 CASSTTTGPGGEAFF TGCGCCAGCAGCACTACAACAGGACCGGGTGGTGAAGCTTTCTTT
TRBJ2-3 . . TRBV5-5 CASSPGPTDTQYF TGTGCCAGCAGCCCCGGGCCTACAGATACGCAGTATTTT
TRBJ1-1 . once TRBV6-5 CASSFPGRGTEAFF TGTGCCAGCAGTTTCCCGGGACGGGGGACTGAAGCTTTCTTT
TRBJ1-5 . few TRBV7-2 CASSLEWAGNSNQPQHF TGTGCCAGCAGCTTAGAGTGGGCGGGAAATAGCAATCAGCCCCAGCATTTT
TRBJ1-6 . . TRBV27 CASRRHGNSPLHF TGTGCCAGCAGGAGGCACGGAAATTCACCCCTCCACTTT
TRBJ1-5 TRBD1 . TRBV10-3 CAISDRASQPQHF TGTGCCATCAGCGACAGGGCAAGTCAGCCCCAGCATTTT
TRBJ1-1 TRBD1 . TRBV11-2 CASSLVAGGPQNSEAFF TGTGCCAGCAGCTTAGTTGCAGGGGGCCCGCAAAACTCTGAAGCTTTCTTT
TRBJ2-7 TRBD1 . TRBV7-9 CASSLAMAGTGSTF TGTGCCAGCAGCTTAGCCATGGCCGGGACAGGATCCACCTTC
TRBJ2-3 TRBD2 . TRBV9 CASSVGVSGSTDTQYF TGTGCCAGCAGCGTAGGGGTTAGCGGGAGTACAGATACGCAGTATTTT
TRBJ2-3 TRBD2 once TRBV5-1 CASSRGLLGGGLTDTQYF TGCGCCAGCAGCCGGGGCCTTTTGGGCGGGGGGTTAACAGATACGCAGTATTTT
TRBJ2-1 . . TRBV7-2 CASSLGTGQNNEQFF TGTGCCAGCAGCTTAGGAACAGGACAGAACAATGAGCAGTTCTTC
TRBJ2-7 TRBD2 few TRBV2 CASLAGRMSWQYF TGTGCCAGCCTAGCGGGAAGGATGTCGTGGCAGTACTTC
TRBJ1-1 . . TRBV2 CASSDGLANTEAFF TGTGCCAGCAGTGATGGGTTGGCGAACACTGAAGCTTTCTTT
TRBJ1-1 . . TRBV20-1 CSASQGGGNTEAFF TGCAGTGCTAGTCAGGGAGGAGGAAACACTGAAGCTTTCTTT
TRBJ2-6 TRBD1 . TRBV27 CASRTTGGFSGANVLTF TGTGCCAGCAGGACGACAGGGGGCTTTTCCGGGGCCAACGTCCTGACTTTC
TRBJ1-2 TRBD1 . TRBV5-4 CASSLAGQRNYGYTF TGTGCCAGCAGCTTAGCGGGACAGCGAAACTATGGCTACACCTTC
TRBJ1-6 . . TRBV24-1 CATSEEGERNNSPLHF TGTGCCACCAGTGAAGAGGGGGAACGGAATAATTCACCCCTCCACTTT
TRBJ1-5 . . TRBV9 CASSVAGHSNQPQHF TGTGCCAGCAGCGTAGCAGGGCATAGCAATCAGCCCCAGCATTTT
TRBJ2-7 . . TRBV14 CASSQNYGRGEQYF TGTGCCAGCAGCCAAAATTACGGCAGGGGAGAGCAGTACTTC
TRBJ2-3 . . TRBV19 CASSIAAGFSPDTQYF TGTGCCAGTAGTATAGCGGCAGGGTTTTCGCCAGATACGCAGTATTTT
TRBJ2-5 TRBD2 . TRBV6-2/TRBV6-3 CASSYSPGGETQYF TGTGCCAGCAGTTACTCGCCGGGAGGGGAGACCCAGTACTTC
TRBJ1-2 . . TRBV3-1/TRBV3-2 CASSPVGGRNYGYTF TGTGCCAGCAGCCCAGTTGGAGGCCGTAACTATGGCTACACCTTC
TRBJ1-1 TRBD1 few TRBV3-1/TRBV3-2 CASSQGQGTEAFF TGTGCCAGCAGCCAAGGACAGGGAACTGAAGCTTTCTTT
TRBJ1-3 . . TRBV29-1 CSVADRSSGNTIYF TGCAGCGTTGCTGACAGGTCCTCTGGAAACACCATATATTTT
TRBJ1-5 . . TRBV6-5 CASSTGHNQPQHF TGTGCCAGCAGTACAGGCCACAATCAGCCCCAGCATTTT
TRBJ2-1 TRBD1 . TRBV5-5 CASSLAGTVSYNEQFF TGTGCCAGCAGCTTGGCCGGGACAGTCTCCTACAATGAGCAGTTCTTC